Below are 23 T cell receptor beta chains sequenced from a single sample in a study of OX40 agonist ivuxolimab in advanced cancers. The method was immunoSEQ multiplex PCR; TCRdb's version includes in-frame clones alone and lacks a portion of them. Of 98,000 or so clones listed, about 88% were seen once; the top ten hold 0.82%. The source was CD4+ or CD8+ T cells sorted from blood, collected in a trial of the OX40 agonist ivuxolimab. These receptors were taken from an adult with an advanced solid tumor such as melanoma, head and neck, liver or kidney cancer.

The rearrangement uses TRBV6-1 and TRBJ1-4, with no clear D. CDR1 MNHNS and CDR2 SASEGT come from the germline V gene. The CDR3 covers 15 residues. Trimming pared 3 bases from V and 3 bases from J, leaving 11 bases between. CDR3 sequence reads: CASSEVPSSNEKLFF. CDR3 bases: TGTGCCAGCAGTGAGGTACCGTCCTCTAATGAAAAACTGTTTTTT.

The CDR3 reads CASSTPGAQAEAFF. The CDR3 coding sequence is TGTGCCAGCAGCACCCCGGGGGCGCAGGCTGAAGCTTTCTTT. The V gene is TRBV25-1, the J gene TRBJ1-1, with a weak D call TRBD1 (6 bases). V gave up 6 bases and J gave up 6 bases, with 17 bases separating them. Germline CDR1 and CDR2: MGHDK and SYGVNS. This CDR3 comprises 14 residues.

This rearrangement joins TRBV28 to TRBJ2-1, with D unresolved. Germline CDR1 and CDR2: MDHEN and SYDVKM. Trimming removed 6 bases from V and 10 bases from J, with 13 bases in between. This CDR3 comprises 12 residues. The CDR3 nucleotides are TGTGCCAGCAGGGGGTTAAGGGAAGAGCAGTTCTTC. Its translation is CASRGLREEQFF.

The gene calls are TRBV9 and TRBJ1-4; 7 bases map to TRBD1. In germline, CDR1 is SGDLS, CDR2 YYNGEE. V was pared by 3 bases and J by 4 bases, with 6 bases of the junction left unmatched. The CDR3 covers 15 residues. The CDR3 DNA is TGTGCCAGCAGCGCCCGACAGGGAGTTAATGAAAAACTGTTTTTT. It is translated as CASSARQGVNEKLFF.

The chain recombines TRBV2 with TRBJ2-7, with D perhaps matching TRBD2 (6 bases). Germline CDR1 reads SNHLY; CDR2 reads FYNNEI. CDR3 length: 13 amino acids. V was pared by 8 bases and J by 4 bases, with 15 bases between. CDR3 amino acids: CASGAGTRYEQYF. The CDR3 DNA sequence: TGTGCCAGCGGGGCGGGGACGCGTTACGAGCAGTACTTC. Complete variable domain (other parts from reference TRBV2 and TRBJ2-7): EPEVTQTPSHQVTQMGQEVILRCVPISNHLYFYWYRQILGQKVEFLVSFYNNEISEKSEIFDDQFSVERPDGSNFTLKIRSTKLEDSAMYFCASGAGTRYEQYFGPGTRLTVT.

The chain recombines TRBV5-1 with TRBJ2-3; weak D call: TRBD2 (5 bases). Looked up from germline, CDR1 is SGHRS and CDR2 is YFSETQ. Deletions cut 8 bases from V and 0 bases from J, with 16 bases between. The CDR3 has 15 amino acids. As DNA, the CDR3 is TGCGCCAGTTTGAGAGCGGACCCTAGCACAGATACGCAGTATTTT. It yields the protein CASLRADPSTDTQYF.

The chain joins TRBV7-2 to TRBJ2-1; D perhaps matches TRBD2 (6 bases). Trimming pared 5 bases from V and 15 bases from J, leaving 17 bases between. Germline-derived CDR1 and CDR2 are SGHTA and FQGNSA. The CDR3 spans 12 residues. This chain's CDR3 is CASSVLATGWFF. The CDR3 DNA is TGTGCCAGCAGCGTTCTAGCGACCGGTTGGTTCTTC.

The chain carries TRBV19 and TRBJ2-1; D remains ambiguous. Germline V gene data show CDR1 as LNHDA and CDR2 as SQIVND (reference sequence). The ends were cut back, 5 bases at V and 0 bases at J, with 14 bases in the middle. CDR3 length: 16 residues. The CDR3 loop is CASSRRMLGSYNEQFF. CDR3 DNA sequence: TGTGCCAGTAGTCGACGGATGCTTGGCTCCTACAATGAGCAGTTCTTC.

The chain employs TRBV6-5 and TRBJ2-2; a weak D match, TRBD2 (5 bases). From germline, CDR1 is MNHEY and CDR2 SVGAGI. The germline V and J ends were trimmed by 0 bases and 5 bases, with 7 bases remaining between them. The CDR3 extends over 14 amino acids. CDR3 DNA sequence: TGTGCCAGCAGTTACTCGAGGGTTACCGGGGAGCTGTTTTTT. It yields the protein CASSYSRVTGELFF.

This chain connects TRBV7-8 to TRBJ1-1; 9 nucleotides line up with TRBD1. Losses at the gene ends were 3 bases for V and 3 bases for J; bases not matched to a gene: 8. Germline V gene lookup returns CDR1 SGHVS and CDR2 FQNEAQ. The CDR3 runs to 16 residues. CDR3 in amino acids: CASSFSQGALDTEAFF. CDR3 sequence (DNA): TGTGCCAGCAGCTTTTCACAGGGGGCGTTGGACACTGAAGCTTTCTTT. Based on the CDR3 plus reference TRBV7-8 and TRBJ1-1, the full variable domain is GAGVSQSPRYKVAKRGQDVALRCDPISGHVSLFWYQQALGQGPEFLTYFQNEAQLDKSGLPSDRFFAERPEGSVSTLKIQRTQQEDSAVYLCASSFSQGALDTEAFFGQGTRLTVV.

J is TRBJ2-1 and V is TRBV5-4, with 8 positions matching TRBD2. The V gene end was trimmed by 4 bases and the J gene end by 7 bases; junction bases not matched to a gene: 10. This CDR3 spans 15 amino acids. Per the germline V gene, CDR1 is SGHNT and CDR2 is YYREEE (reference sequence). The CDR3 sequence: CASSRGGAGGNEQFF. The CDR3 region has the DNA TGTGCCAGCAGCCGGGGGGGGGCCGGCGGGAATGAGCAGTTCTTC.

This chain joins TRBV6-1 and TRBJ2-1; 14 bases match TRBD2. The junction had 3 bases not matched to a gene; V was cut back by 6 bases and J by 8 bases. The CDR3 loop spans 14 amino acids. Germline CDR1 is MNHNS and CDR2 is SASEGT. The CDR3 DNA is TGTGCCAGCAGGCCGGGACTAGCGGGAGATGAGCAGTTCTTC. It encodes CASRPGLAGDEQFF.

The V gene is TRBV28, the J gene TRBJ1-2, with TRBD1 as a possible D gene (6 bases). The length of the CDR3 is 14 residues. V was shortened by 6 bases and J by 4 bases, with 15 bases between the two germline ends. Germline CDR1 MDHEN, CDR2 SYDVKM. Here the CDR3 reads CASSSPPRGYGYTF. The DNA for the CDR3 is TGTGCCAGCAGCTCTCCTCCCAGGGGCTATGGCTACACCTTC.

The J gene is TRBJ2-3, the V gene TRBV14; D is uncertain. The CDR3 has 13 amino acids. V lost 4 bases to trimming and J lost 4 bases, with 9 bases between them. Per germline, CDR1 SGHDN and CDR2 FVKESK. Written as DNA, the CDR3 is TGTGCCAGCAGCCCTCCTGGACCAGATACGCAGTATTTT. Its translation is CASSPPGPDTQYF.

CDR3 loop: CASSLGASGSYEQYV. As DNA, the CDR3 is TGTGCCAGCAGCTTGGGGGCTAGCGGGTCGTACGAGCAGTACGTC. The chain couples TRBV7-9 to TRBJ2-7; 8 bases match TRBD2. The germline CDR1 and CDR2 sequences are SEHNR and FQNEAQ (reference sequence). The CDR3 sequence is 15 residues long. The V gene end was trimmed by 3 bases and the J gene end by 4 bases; junction bases not matched to a gene: 8.

This clone appeared a single time. The chain employs TRBV9 and TRBJ2-1, with a tentative D call TRBD2 (6 bases). CDR1 SGDLS and CDR2 YYNGEE come from the germline V gene. CDR3 length: 15 amino acids. V was shortened by 0 bases and J by 6 bases, with 13 bases between the two germline ends. The CDR3 spells CASSVGAGIGNEQFF. The CDR3 DNA reads TGTGCCAGCAGCGTAGGAGCGGGTATTGGCAATGAGCAGTTCTTC.

V gene TRBV9 combines with J gene TRBJ2-3, with 10 bases that match TRBD2. Germline V gene data show CDR1 as SGDLS and CDR2 as YYNGEE. The CDR3 totals 16 residues. Trimming at V came to 4 bases and at J to 5 bases, leaving 10 bases not matched to a gene. CDR3 in amino acids: CASSSSSGRRVDTQYF. The CDR3 DNA follows: TGTGCCAGCAGCTCCTCTAGCGGGAGAAGAGTAGATACGCAGTATTTT.

The rearrangement joins TRBV7-9 to TRBJ1-4; 10 bases are a match to TRBD1. Germline V gene data show CDR1 as SEHNR and CDR2 as FQNEAQ (reference sequence). This CDR3 spans 15 amino acids. The V and J ends lost 3 bases and 8 bases, in that order; junction bases with no gene match: 6. This CDR3 reads CASSLGQGIGEKLFF. The CDR3 DNA reads as TGTGCCAGCAGCTTGGGACAGGGGATAGGGGAAAAACTGTTTTTT.

The rearrangement uses TRBV5-1 and TRBJ2-2, with 9 bases that match TRBD1. This CDR3 contains 16 residues. From germline, CDR1 is SGHRS and CDR2 YFSETQ. V was clipped by 4 bases and J by 3 bases; unmatched bases: 7. Here the CDR3 reads CASSPSGDRDTGELFF. CDR3 bases: TGCGCCAGCAGCCCGTCGGGGGACAGGGACACCGGGGAGCTGTTTTTT.

The V and J genes are TRBV29-1 and TRBJ1-1; D possibly corresponds to TRBD1 (6 bases). CDR3 size: 14 residues. The V end was cut by 6 bases, the J end by 0 bases, with 14 bases between. The germline CDR1 and CDR2 sequences are SQVTM and ANQGSEA. The chain's CDR3 is CSVGSGTMNTEAFF. DNA for the CDR3: TGCAGCGTCGGGAGCGGGACAATGAACACTGAAGCTTTCTTT. Based on the CDR3 plus reference TRBV29-1 and TRBJ1-1, the full variable domain is SAVISQKPSRDICQRGTSLTIQCQVDSQVTMMFWYRQQPGQSLTLIATANQGSEATYESGFVIDKFPISRPNLTFSTLTVSNMSPEDSSIYLCSVGSGTMNTEAFFGQGTRLTVV.

The chain combines TRBV6-1 with TRBJ1-1, with D unclear. V lost 7 bases and J 4 bases, leaving 13 bases between the germline ends. The CDR3 has 13 amino acids. Germline V lookup: CDR1 MNHNS, CDR2 SASEGT. The CDR3 sequence is CASTPSKSTEAFF. CDR3 DNA: TGTGCCAGCACCCCCTCGAAGAGCACTGAAGCTTTCTTT.

The J gene is TRBJ2-1, the V gene TRBV19; no clear D gene. V lost 4 bases and J lost 9, with 13 bases in between. The CDR3 sequence is 13 residues long. Germline CDR1 and CDR2: LNHDA and SQIVND (reference sequence). The CDR3 is CASSTSHRVEQFF. Written as DNA, the CDR3 is TGTGCCAGTAGTACCTCTCATAGAGTTGAGCAGTTCTTC.

CDR3 DNA sequence: TGTGCCAGCAGTGAACAGGGGAGGTTGCTAAGGAACACTGAAGCTTTCTTT. This encodes CASSEQGRLLRNTEAFF. The chain recombines TRBV6-1 with TRBJ1-1; possibly TRBD1 for D (6 bases). The CDR3 is 17 residues long. Germline CDR1 reads MNHNS; CDR2 reads SASEGT. Trimming stripped 2 bases from V and 1 base from J, with 17 bases between.